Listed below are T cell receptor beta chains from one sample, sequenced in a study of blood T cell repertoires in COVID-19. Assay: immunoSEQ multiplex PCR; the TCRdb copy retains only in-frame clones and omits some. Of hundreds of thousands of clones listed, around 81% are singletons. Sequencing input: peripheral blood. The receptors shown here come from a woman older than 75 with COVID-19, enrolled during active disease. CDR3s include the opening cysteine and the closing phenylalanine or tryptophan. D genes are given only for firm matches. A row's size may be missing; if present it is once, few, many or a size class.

cdr3_nt: TGTGCCAGCAGTGAGGGGACAGCTAATTCACCCCTCCACTTT; cdr3_aa: CASSEGTANSPLHF; d_call: TRBD1; v_call: TRBV2; j_call: TRBJ1-6; cdr3_length: 14; clone_size: NA
cdr3_nt: TGCAGCGTTGAAGGAGGGACAGGGGTCCAAGAGACCCAGTACTTC; cdr3_aa: CSVEGGTGVQETQYF; d_call: TRBD1; v_call: TRBV29-1; j_call: TRBJ2-5; cdr3_length: 15; clone_size: NA
cdr3_nt: TGCGCCAGCAGCTTGGTTGAGGGAAGCTCCTACGAGCAGTACTTC; cdr3_aa: CASSLVEGSSYEQYF; d_call: NA; v_call: TRBV5-1; j_call: TRBJ2-7; cdr3_length: 15; clone_size: NA
cdr3_nt: TGTGCCAGTACCACCGCAAACAGTGGTGGTGGCTACACCTTC; cdr3_aa: CASTTANSGGGYTF; d_call: NA; v_call: TRBV19; j_call: TRBJ1-2; cdr3_length: 14; clone_size: NA
cdr3_nt: TGTGCCAGCAGCTTATCCGGACGGCGGGCCTATTCACCCCTCCACTTT; cdr3_aa: CASSLSGRRAYSPLHF; d_call: NA; v_call: TRBV7-9; j_call: TRBJ1-6; cdr3_length: 16; clone_size: NA
cdr3_nt: TGTGCCAGCAGCTCGCTTTCCCTAGCGCGGCGGGAGACCCAGTACTTC; cdr3_aa: CASSSLSLARRETQYF; d_call: NA; v_call: TRBV7-6; j_call: TRBJ2-5; cdr3_length: 16; clone_size: NA
cdr3_nt: TGTGCCATTTCAAACCGACAGGGATTCTCTGAAGCTTTCTTT; cdr3_aa: CAISNRQGFSEAFF; d_call: TRBD1; v_call: TRBV10-3; j_call: TRBJ1-1; cdr3_length: 14; clone_size: few
cdr3_nt: TGCAGCGTTAGGCGGGGAGGGGACACTGAAGCTTTCTTT; cdr3_aa: CSVRRGGDTEAFF; d_call: NA; v_call: TRBV29-1; j_call: TRBJ1-1; cdr3_length: 13; clone_size: NA
cdr3_nt: TGTGCCAGCGTTCGTAGCACTGAAGCTTTCTTT; cdr3_aa: CASVRSTEAFF; d_call: NA; v_call: TRBV6-5; j_call: TRBJ1-1; cdr3_length: 11; clone_size: NA
cdr3_nt: TGTGCCAGCAGCGATAGTTGGAACACTGAAGCTTTCTTT; cdr3_aa: CASSDSWNTEAFF; d_call: NA; v_call: TRBV9; j_call: TRBJ1-1; cdr3_length: 13; clone_size: NA
cdr3_nt: TGTGCCAGCAGCTTCGGGACTAGCGGGGGGACCGGGGAGCTGTTTTTT; cdr3_aa: CASSFGTSGGTGELFF; d_call: TRBD2; v_call: TRBV11-3; j_call: TRBJ2-2; cdr3_length: 16; clone_size: NA
cdr3_nt: TGTGCCAGCAGCTTAATCGGCAGGGGGACTGAAGCTTTCTTT; cdr3_aa: CASSLIGRGTEAFF; d_call: TRBD1; v_call: TRBV7-3; j_call: TRBJ1-1; cdr3_length: 14; clone_size: NA
cdr3_nt: TGTGCCAGCAGCTCCGGGACTAGCAGATACAATGAGCAGTTCTTC; cdr3_aa: CASSSGTSRYNEQFF; d_call: TRBD2; v_call: TRBV7-2; j_call: TRBJ2-1; cdr3_length: 15; clone_size: NA
cdr3_nt: TGTGCCAGCAGCCGAGAGGGGGCTTTGGCCACTGAAGCTTTCTTT; cdr3_aa: CASSREGALATEAFF; d_call: TRBD1; v_call: TRBV11-2; j_call: TRBJ1-1; cdr3_length: 15; clone_size: NA
cdr3_nt: TGTGCCAGCAGCTCGAGAGATTCAACTGAAGCTTTCTTT; cdr3_aa: CASSSRDSTEAFF; d_call: NA; v_call: TRBV2; j_call: TRBJ1-1; cdr3_length: 13; clone_size: few
cdr3_nt: TGTGCCAGCAGCCGAGCGGGAGGCGGGTCAAGTGAGCAGTTCTTC; cdr3_aa: CASSRAGGGSSEQFF; d_call: TRBD2; v_call: TRBV5-4; j_call: TRBJ2-1; cdr3_length: 15; clone_size: NA
cdr3_nt: TGTGCCAGCAACGGCGGGGACACTGAAGCTTTCTTT; cdr3_aa: CASNGGDTEAFF; d_call: NA; v_call: TRBV12-1; j_call: TRBJ1-1; cdr3_length: 12; clone_size: NA
cdr3_nt: TGTGCCAGCACCGGGCGAGGAGGCTCCGGGGGCTACGAGCAGTACTTC; cdr3_aa: CASTGRGGSGGYEQYF; d_call: NA; v_call: TRBV2; j_call: TRBJ2-7; cdr3_length: 16; clone_size: NA
cdr3_nt: TGTGCCAGCAGCTTAACTGTGCTGGACTATGGCTACACCTTC; cdr3_aa: CASSLTVLDYGYTF; d_call: NA; v_call: TRBV7-9; j_call: TRBJ1-2; cdr3_length: 14; clone_size: NA
cdr3_nt: TGTGCCAGCAGCTTAGACGGGAGGCCCAATCAGCCCCAGCATTTT; cdr3_aa: CASSLDGRPNQPQHF; d_call: NA; v_call: TRBV7-8; j_call: TRBJ1-5; cdr3_length: 15; clone_size: NA
cdr3_nt: TGTGCCAGCAGCTTAGTGCCAGGACAGGGTAACACCGGGGAGCTGTTTTTT; cdr3_aa: CASSLVPGQGNTGELFF; d_call: TRBD1; v_call: TRBV7-2; j_call: TRBJ2-2; cdr3_length: 17; clone_size: NA
cdr3_nt: TGTGCCAGCGCCCCTAAGGAGGGAAATTCACCCCTCCACTTT; cdr3_aa: CASAPKEGNSPLHF; d_call: NA; v_call: TRBV18; j_call: TRBJ1-6; cdr3_length: 14; clone_size: few
cdr3_nt: TGTGCCAGCAGCGACCGGGACAGGGTCACAGATACGCAGTATTTT; cdr3_aa: CASSDRDRVTDTQYF; d_call: TRBD1; v_call: TRBV6-2/TRBV6-3; j_call: TRBJ2-3; cdr3_length: 15; clone_size: NA
cdr3_nt: TGTGCCAGCAGGTCAGAGGGCGATACGCAGTATTTT; cdr3_aa: CASRSEGDTQYF; d_call: NA; v_call: TRBV7-3; j_call: TRBJ2-3; cdr3_length: 12; clone_size: NA
cdr3_nt: TGTGCCAGCAGTTTAGGAGGGGGGGGGCAGTACTTC; cdr3_aa: CASSLGGGGQYF; d_call: NA; v_call: TRBV28; j_call: TRBJ2-7; cdr3_length: 12; clone_size: NA
cdr3_nt: TGTGCCAGCAGCCAAGATACAGGGGGGTACTATGGCTACACCTTC; cdr3_aa: CASSQDTGGYYGYTF; d_call: TRBD1; v_call: TRBV4-2; j_call: TRBJ1-2; cdr3_length: 15; clone_size: NA
cdr3_nt: TGTGCCAGCAGCCCGGACAGGGGAGGTGTAGAGACCCAGTACTTC; cdr3_aa: CASSPDRGGVETQYF; d_call: TRBD1; v_call: TRBV9; j_call: TRBJ2-5; cdr3_length: 15; clone_size: NA
cdr3_nt: TGTGCCAGCAGCGCAGCGTCGGAGGGAGTTGGCTACACCTTC; cdr3_aa: CASSAASEGVGYTF; d_call: NA; v_call: TRBV9; j_call: TRBJ1-2; cdr3_length: 14; clone_size: NA
cdr3_nt: TGCAGTGCTAGTAGCCCCGACAGGCCCCAGGAGACCCAGTACTTC; cdr3_aa: CSASSPDRPQETQYF; d_call: NA; v_call: TRBV20-1; j_call: TRBJ2-5; cdr3_length: 15; clone_size: NA
cdr3_nt: TGTGCCAGCAGTGAAGACGACAGGGGGGGCTCCTACGAGCAGTACTTC; cdr3_aa: CASSEDDRGGSYEQYF; d_call: TRBD1; v_call: TRBV6-1; j_call: TRBJ2-7; cdr3_length: 16; clone_size: NA
cdr3_nt: TGTGCCAGTGGCTCCCGGGACATTCTCAATCCTGAAGCTTTCTTT; cdr3_aa: CASGSRDILNPEAFF; d_call: NA; v_call: TRBV19; j_call: TRBJ1-1; cdr3_length: 15; clone_size: NA
cdr3_nt: TGTGCCAGCAGTGAAGGAGGGTCAAACTATGGCTACACCTTC; cdr3_aa: CASSEGGSNYGYTF; d_call: NA; v_call: TRBV6-1; j_call: TRBJ1-2; cdr3_length: 14; clone_size: NA
cdr3_nt: TGTGCCAGCAAAGACAGGGGAGGGGTTCCAGAGACCCAGTACTTC; cdr3_aa: CASKDRGGVPETQYF; d_call: NA; v_call: TRBV19; j_call: TRBJ2-5; cdr3_length: 15; clone_size: NA
cdr3_nt: TGCGCCAGCAGCTTGGCAGGGGGCAGGTTCGTCACTGAAGCTTTCTTT; cdr3_aa: CASSLAGGRFVTEAFF; d_call: TRBD1; v_call: TRBV5-1; j_call: TRBJ1-1; cdr3_length: 16; clone_size: NA
cdr3_nt: TGTGCCAGTAGTACGGACAGATTGAACACTGAAGCTTTCTTT; cdr3_aa: CASSTDRLNTEAFF; d_call: NA; v_call: TRBV19; j_call: TRBJ1-1; cdr3_length: 14; clone_size: once
cdr3_nt: TGTGCCACCAGTGACCCCGGACTAGCCGGTGAGCAGTTCTTC; cdr3_aa: CATSDPGLAGEQFF; d_call: TRBD2; v_call: TRBV24-1; j_call: TRBJ2-1; cdr3_length: 14; clone_size: NA
cdr3_nt: TGTGCCAGCAGCCGGGGAGGCTCAACTAATGAAAAACTGTTTTTT; cdr3_aa: CASSRGGSTNEKLFF; d_call: NA; v_call: TRBV5-4; j_call: TRBJ1-4; cdr3_length: 15; clone_size: NA
cdr3_nt: TGTGCTAGCAGCATCACTAGTAGCTCCTACAATGAGCAGTTCTTC; cdr3_aa: CASSITSSSYNEQFF; d_call: NA; v_call: TRBV7-7; j_call: TRBJ2-1; cdr3_length: 15; clone_size: NA
cdr3_nt: TGTGCCAGCGCTACATACGACAGGGCGAACGAGCAGTACTTC; cdr3_aa: CASATYDRANEQYF; d_call: TRBD1; v_call: TRBV7-2; j_call: TRBJ2-7; cdr3_length: 14; clone_size: few
cdr3_nt: TGTGCCAGCAGTGAAGCATCGACAGGGGAAGATGGCTACACCTTC; cdr3_aa: CASSEASTGEDGYTF; d_call: TRBD1; v_call: TRBV6-4; j_call: TRBJ1-2; cdr3_length: 15; clone_size: NA
cdr3_nt: TGTGCCAGCAGCCCGACTCGGGGTAGGGAAAAACTGTTTTTT; cdr3_aa: CASSPTRGREKLFF; d_call: NA; v_call: TRBV7-9; j_call: TRBJ1-4; cdr3_length: 14; clone_size: NA
cdr3_nt: TGTGCCAGTACCAAGGGGGCTAATGGAAACACTGAAGCTTTCTTT; cdr3_aa: CASTKGANGNTEAFF; d_call: TRBD1; v_call: TRBV19; j_call: TRBJ1-1; cdr3_length: 15; clone_size: NA
cdr3_nt: TGCGCCAGCAGCTTGGAGCGCGGGAACACTGAAGCTTTCTTT; cdr3_aa: CASSLERGNTEAFF; d_call: NA; v_call: TRBV5-1; j_call: TRBJ1-1; cdr3_length: 14; clone_size: NA
cdr3_nt: TGTGCCAGCAGCCCCGGGACAGGGGCTGGAACGGCACCCCTCCACTTT; cdr3_aa: CASSPGTGAGTAPLHF; d_call: TRBD1; v_call: TRBV9; j_call: TRBJ1-6; cdr3_length: 16; clone_size: few
cdr3_nt: TGTGCCAGCAGGGAGGGACAGGGGCTCGGCTACACCTTC; cdr3_aa: CASREGQGLGYTF; d_call: TRBD1; v_call: TRBV6-4; j_call: TRBJ1-2; cdr3_length: 13; clone_size: NA
cdr3_nt: TGTGCCAGCACCCCGGGAGGGCCCTATGGCTACACCTTC; cdr3_aa: CASTPGGPYGYTF; d_call: NA; v_call: TRBV6-5; j_call: TRBJ1-2; cdr3_length: 13; clone_size: NA
cdr3_nt: TGTGCCAGCAGCTCGAGTTTGAGCGGGAGGGCCGACGGGGAGCTGTTTTTT; cdr3_aa: CASSSSLSGRADGELFF; d_call: TRBD2; v_call: TRBV25-1; j_call: TRBJ2-2; cdr3_length: 17; clone_size: once
cdr3_nt: TGTGCCAGTAGTATTGAGCGCTATGGCTACACCTTC; cdr3_aa: CASSIERYGYTF; d_call: NA; v_call: TRBV19; j_call: TRBJ1-2; cdr3_length: 12; clone_size: once